This T cell receptor beta chain was captured by sequencing in a study of blood T cell repertoires in COVID-19. Only in-frame clones appear in the TCRdb table, and some are missing; sequencing was by immunoSEQ multiplex PCR. In the table there are approximately 50,000 clones, about 85% of which are singletons. Trimming took 7 bases from V and 9 from J; bases not matched to a gene: 11. The germline CDR1 and CDR2 sequences are LNHDA and SQIVND (reference sequence). This CDR3 contains 14 residues. This clone was counted only a few times. The origin of this receptor is a man aged 55 to 70 with acute or convalescent COVID-19. The sample was peripheral blood. The V gene is TRBV19, the J gene TRBJ2-1; 8 bases align to TRBD1. Here the CDR3 DNA reads TGTGCCAGTACCACGACAGGGGCACCCCTTGAGCAGTTCTTC. Translating it yields CASTTTGAPLEQFF.